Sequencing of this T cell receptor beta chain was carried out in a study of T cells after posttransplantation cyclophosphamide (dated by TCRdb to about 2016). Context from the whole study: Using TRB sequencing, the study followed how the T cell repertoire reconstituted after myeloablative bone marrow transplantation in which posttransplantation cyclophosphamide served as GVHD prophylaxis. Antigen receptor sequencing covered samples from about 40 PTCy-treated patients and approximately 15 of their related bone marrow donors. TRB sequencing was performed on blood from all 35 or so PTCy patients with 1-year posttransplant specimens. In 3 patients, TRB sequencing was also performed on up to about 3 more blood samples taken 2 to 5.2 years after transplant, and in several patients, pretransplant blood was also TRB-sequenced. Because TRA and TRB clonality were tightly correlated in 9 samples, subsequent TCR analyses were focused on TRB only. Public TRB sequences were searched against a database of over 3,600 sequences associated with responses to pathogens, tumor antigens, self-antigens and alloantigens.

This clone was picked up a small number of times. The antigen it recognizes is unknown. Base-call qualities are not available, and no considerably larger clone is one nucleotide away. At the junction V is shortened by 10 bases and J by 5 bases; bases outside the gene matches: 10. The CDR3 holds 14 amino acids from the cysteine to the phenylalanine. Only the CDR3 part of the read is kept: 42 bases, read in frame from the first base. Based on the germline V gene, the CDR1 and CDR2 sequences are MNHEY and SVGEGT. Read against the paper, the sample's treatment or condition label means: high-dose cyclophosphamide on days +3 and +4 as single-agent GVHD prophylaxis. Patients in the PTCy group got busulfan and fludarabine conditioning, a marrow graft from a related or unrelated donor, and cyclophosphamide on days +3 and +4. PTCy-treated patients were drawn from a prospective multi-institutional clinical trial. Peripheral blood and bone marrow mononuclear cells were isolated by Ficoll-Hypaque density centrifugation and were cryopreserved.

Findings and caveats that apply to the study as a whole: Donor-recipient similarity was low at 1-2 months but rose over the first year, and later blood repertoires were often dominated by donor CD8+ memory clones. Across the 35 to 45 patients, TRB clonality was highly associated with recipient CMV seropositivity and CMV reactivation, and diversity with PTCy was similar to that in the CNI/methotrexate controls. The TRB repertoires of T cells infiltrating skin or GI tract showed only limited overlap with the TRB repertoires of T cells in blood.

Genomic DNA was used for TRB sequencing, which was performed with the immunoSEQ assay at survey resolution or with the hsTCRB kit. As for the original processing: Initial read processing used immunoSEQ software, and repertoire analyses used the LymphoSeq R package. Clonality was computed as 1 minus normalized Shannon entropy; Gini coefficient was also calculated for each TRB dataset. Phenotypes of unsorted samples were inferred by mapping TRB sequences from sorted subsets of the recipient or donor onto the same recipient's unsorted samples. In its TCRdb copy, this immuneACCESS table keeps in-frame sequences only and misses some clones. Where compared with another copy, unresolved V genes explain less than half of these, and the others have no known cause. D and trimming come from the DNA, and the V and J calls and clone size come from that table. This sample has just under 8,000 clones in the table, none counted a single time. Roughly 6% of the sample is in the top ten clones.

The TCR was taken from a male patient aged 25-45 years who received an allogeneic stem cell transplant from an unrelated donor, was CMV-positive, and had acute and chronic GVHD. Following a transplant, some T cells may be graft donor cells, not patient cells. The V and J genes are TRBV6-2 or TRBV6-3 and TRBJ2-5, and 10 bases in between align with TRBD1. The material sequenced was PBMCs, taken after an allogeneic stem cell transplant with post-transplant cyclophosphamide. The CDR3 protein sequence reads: CATSDRGRSETQYF. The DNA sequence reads TGTGCCACCTCGGACAGGGGGAGGTCTGAGACCCAGTACTTC.